This entry lists 7 T cell receptor beta chains sequenced from one sample in a study of shared clonotypes between healthy human individuals (dated by TCRdb to the early 2020s). Libraries came from the immunoSEQ multiplex PCR assay. TCRdb mirrors the immuneACCESS table, restricted to in-frame sequences. Some clones are absent from its copies; in checked studies, under half trace to an unresolved V gene, and the reason for the others is unknown. Present in this sample are millions of clones, more than 85% of which were seen just once. The ten largest account for around 1.7% of the sample. CD8 naive samples were obtained by positive selection for CCR7 among CD45RO-negative cells, yielding a CD45RA+CCR7+ population from which TemRA cells were excluded. Sequenced input: naive CD8+ T cells from PBMCs. The intended sense of this specimen's cell subset or site label: CD45RA+CCR7+. The receptors here all came from a man younger than 35 in good health. Some clones in this sample may be carry-over from other donors' samples.

V usage is TRBV27 and J usage is TRBJ2-3, with TRBD2 identical over 12 bases. The J segment lost 3 bases and the V segment lost 6 bases, leaving 13 bases of the junction unmatched. The CDR3 has 18 amino acids. The germline gives CDR1 MNHEY, CDR2 SMNVEV (reference sequence). The chain's CDR3 is CASRPRLAGEYITDTQYF. DNA of the CDR3: TGTGCCAGCAGGCCAAGACTAGCGGGAGAATACATAACAGATACGCAGTATTTT.

DNA for the CDR3: TGTGCCAGTAGTTCTCCCCTACGGGACCCCACCGGGGAGCTGTTTTTT. This sequence encodes CASSSPLRDPTGELFF. The V call is TRBV19, the J call TRBJ2-2; D possibly matches TRBD1 or TRBD2 (5 bases each). The CDR3 loop spans 16 amino acids. The ends were cut back, 5 bases at V and 4 bases at J, with 17 bases in the middle. CDR1 is LNHDA and CDR2 is SQIVND in the germline V gene (reference sequence).

The gene calls are TRBV5-6 and TRBJ2-1; the match to TRBD1 covers 7 bases. Germline CDR1 SGHDT, CDR2 YYEEEE. V was clipped by 4 bases and J by 0 bases; unmatched bases: 7. This CDR3 comprises 16 residues. CDR3 region: CASSRMGQSSYNEQFF. The CDR3 DNA sequence: TGTGCCAGCAGCCGAATGGGACAGTCCTCCTACAATGAGCAGTTCTTC.

The chain uses TRBV19 and TRBJ2-1, with TRBD2 matching over 8 bases. This CDR3 region has 15 residues. V lost 3 bases to trimming and J lost 3 bases; unmatched junction nucleotides: 4. Germline V gene data show CDR1 as LNHDA and CDR2 as SQIVND (reference sequence). The CDR3 reads CASSIYSGIYNEQFF. CDR3 sequence (DNA): TGTGCCAGTAGTATTTATAGCGGGATCTACAATGAGCAGTTCTTC. The variable domain in full, with the rest retrieved from reference TRBV19 and TRBJ2-1, is DGGITQSPKYLFRKEGQNVTLSCEQNLNHDAMYWYRQDPGQGLRLIYYSQIVNDFQKGDIAEGYSVSREKKESFPLTVTSAQKNPTAFYLCASSIYSGIYNEQFFGPGTRLTVL.

The rearrangement links TRBV7-9 to TRBJ1-3; the match to TRBD1 covers 7 bases. The CDR3 runs to 16 residues. After removal of 5 bases from V and 2 bases from J, the junction contained 9 bases not matched to a gene. Per germline, CDR1 SEHNR and CDR2 FQNEAQ (reference sequence). The CDR3 is CASSPWDRRTGNTIYF. The CDR3 DNA reads as TGTGCCAGCAGCCCATGGGACAGAAGAACTGGAAACACCATATATTTT.

The chain recombines TRBV10-2 with TRBJ2-1; D is possibly TRBD2 (5 bases). Between the trimmed V and J ends, which lost 0 bases and 9 bases, there was a span of 18 bases. CDR3 length: 16 residues. In germline, CDR1 is WSHSY, CDR2 SAAADI. DNA for the CDR3: TGCGCCAGCAGTGAGTCGAGGTACCCTAGCTCAGGTGAGCAGTTCTTC. Protein: CASSESRYPSSGEQFF.

V gene TRBV11-2 combines with J gene TRBJ2-1, with TRBD1 matching 7 bases. The CDR3 extends over 13 amino acids. With 4 bases clipped from V and 8 bases from J, the junction kept 5 bases outside the gene matches. Germline CDR1 reads SGHAT; CDR2 reads FQNNGV. The CDR3 reads CASSWSDRDEQFF. CDR3 nucleotide sequence: TGTGCCAGCAGCTGGAGTGACAGGGATGAGCAGTTCTTC.